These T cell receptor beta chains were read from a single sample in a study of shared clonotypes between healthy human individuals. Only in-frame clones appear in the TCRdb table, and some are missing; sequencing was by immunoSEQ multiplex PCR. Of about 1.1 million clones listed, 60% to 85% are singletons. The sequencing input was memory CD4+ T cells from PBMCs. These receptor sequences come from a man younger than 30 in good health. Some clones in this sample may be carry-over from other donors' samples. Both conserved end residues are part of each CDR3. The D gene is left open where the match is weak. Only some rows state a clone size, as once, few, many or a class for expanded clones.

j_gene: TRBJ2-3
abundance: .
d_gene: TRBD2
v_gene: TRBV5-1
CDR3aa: CASSPTSATDTQYF
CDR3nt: TGCGCCAGCAGCCCGACTAGCGCGACAGATACGCAGTATTTT

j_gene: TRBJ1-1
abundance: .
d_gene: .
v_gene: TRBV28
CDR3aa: CASESSNPRENTEAFF
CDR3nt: TGTGCCAGCGAATCCTCGAATCCCAGGGAGAACACTGAAGCTTTCTTT

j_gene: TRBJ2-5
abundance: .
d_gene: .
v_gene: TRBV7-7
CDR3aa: CASSLGGSPQETQYF
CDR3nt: TGTGCTAGCAGCCTAGGGGGGTCCCCACAAGAGACCCAGTACTTC

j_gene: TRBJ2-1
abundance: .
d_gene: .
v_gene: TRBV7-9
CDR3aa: CASSLDSNEQFF
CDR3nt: TGTGCCAGCAGCTTAGATAGCAATGAGCAGTTCTTC

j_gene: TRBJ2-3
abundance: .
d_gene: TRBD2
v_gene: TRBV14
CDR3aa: CASSQLAGVTDTQYF
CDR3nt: TGTGCCAGCAGCCAGTTAGCGGGAGTGACAGATACGCAGTATTTT

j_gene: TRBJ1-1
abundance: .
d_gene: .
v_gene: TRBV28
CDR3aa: CASSDGRGPDMNTEAFF
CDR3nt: TGTGCCAGCTCAGACGGCAGGGGACCCGATATGAACACTGAAGCTTTCTTT

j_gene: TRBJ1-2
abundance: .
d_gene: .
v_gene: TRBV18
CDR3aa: CASSRTNYGYTF
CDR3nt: TGTGCCAGCTCACGAACTAACTATGGCTACACCTTC

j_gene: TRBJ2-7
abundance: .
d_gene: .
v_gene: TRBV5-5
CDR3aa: CASSLSGTLREQYF
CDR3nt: TGTGCCAGCAGCTTGTCCGGAACCTTGCGGGAGCAGTACTTC

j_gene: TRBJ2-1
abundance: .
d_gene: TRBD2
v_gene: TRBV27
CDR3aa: CASSLGLAGLGEQFF
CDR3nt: TGTGCCAGCAGTTTAGGGCTAGCGGGGTTGGGCGAGCAGTTCTTC

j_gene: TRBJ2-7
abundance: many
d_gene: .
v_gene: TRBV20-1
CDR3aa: CSASDYEQYF
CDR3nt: TGCAGTGCTAGTGACTACGAGCAGTACTTC

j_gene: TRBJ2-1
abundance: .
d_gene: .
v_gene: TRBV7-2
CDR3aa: CASSSIRGSKFF
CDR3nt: TGTGCCAGCAGCTCCATTAGGGGGAGTAAGTTCTTC

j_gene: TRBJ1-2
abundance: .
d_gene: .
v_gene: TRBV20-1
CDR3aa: CSATLAYGYTF
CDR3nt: TGCAGTGCTACCCTGGCCTATGGCTACACCTTC

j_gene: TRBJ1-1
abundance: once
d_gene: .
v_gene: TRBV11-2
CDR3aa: CASSLKLRLMNTEAFF
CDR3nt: TGTGCCAGCAGCTTAAAGCTCAGACTCATGAACACTGAAGCTTTCTTT

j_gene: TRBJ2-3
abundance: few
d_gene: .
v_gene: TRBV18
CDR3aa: CASSPETRGNTDTQYF
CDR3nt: TGTGCCAGCTCACCAGAAACTAGAGGTAACACAGATACGCAGTATTTT

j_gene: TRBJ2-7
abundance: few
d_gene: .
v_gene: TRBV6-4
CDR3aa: CASSGRGSWPYEQYF
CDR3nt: TGTGCCAGCAGTGGCCGTGGGAGTTGGCCCTACGAGCAGTACTTC

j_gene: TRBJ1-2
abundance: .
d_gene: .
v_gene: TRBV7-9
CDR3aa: CASSLEYYGYTF
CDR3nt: TGTGCCAGCAGCTTAGAATACTATGGCTACACCTTC

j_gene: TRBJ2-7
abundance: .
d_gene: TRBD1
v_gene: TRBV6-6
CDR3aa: CASRTGFGEQYF
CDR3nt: TGTGCCAGCAGGACAGGGTTTGGCGAGCAGTACTTC

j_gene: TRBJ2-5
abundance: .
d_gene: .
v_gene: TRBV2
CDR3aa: CASSTSSSGKETQYF
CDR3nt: TGTGCCAGCAGTACAAGCTCCAGCGGTAAAGAGACCCAGTACTTC

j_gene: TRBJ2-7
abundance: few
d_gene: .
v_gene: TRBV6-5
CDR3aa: CASTTLRDGGGEQYF
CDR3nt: TGTGCCAGTACCACCCTTCGAGACGGAGGAGGCGAGCAGTACTTC

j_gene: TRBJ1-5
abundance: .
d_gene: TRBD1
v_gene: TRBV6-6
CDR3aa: CASRNSQGEGQPQHF
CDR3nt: TGTGCCAGCAGAAATAGTCAGGGGGAAGGTCAGCCCCAGCATTTT

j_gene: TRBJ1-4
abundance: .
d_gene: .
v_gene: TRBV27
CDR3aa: CASSPRTGLPGEKLFF
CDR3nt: TGTGCCAGCAGTCCACGCACAGGGTTACCCGGGGAAAAACTGTTTTTT

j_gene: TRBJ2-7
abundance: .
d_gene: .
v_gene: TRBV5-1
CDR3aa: CASGSDGEQYF
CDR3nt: TGCGCCAGCGGGTCCGACGGCGAGCAGTACTTC

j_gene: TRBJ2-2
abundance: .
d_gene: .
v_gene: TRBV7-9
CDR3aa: CASSLVRAGELFF
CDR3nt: TGTGCCAGCAGCTTAGTACGGGCCGGGGAGCTGTTTTTT

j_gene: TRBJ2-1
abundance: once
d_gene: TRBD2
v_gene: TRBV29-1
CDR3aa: CSVTSVSGRNDEQFF
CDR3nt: TGCAGCGTCACCTCGGTTAGCGGGAGAAACGATGAGCAGTTCTTC

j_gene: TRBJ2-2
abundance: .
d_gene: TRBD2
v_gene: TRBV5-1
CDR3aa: CASSSAGDLGGELFF
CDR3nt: TGCGCCAGCAGCTCCGCGGGGGACCTTGGCGGGGAGCTGTTTTTT

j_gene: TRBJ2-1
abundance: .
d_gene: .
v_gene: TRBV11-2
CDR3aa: CASSLAGDQQFF
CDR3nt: TGTGCCAGCAGCTTAGCAGGGGACCAGCAGTTCTTC

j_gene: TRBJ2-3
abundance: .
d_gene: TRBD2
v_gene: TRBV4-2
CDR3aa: CASSQLAGEGTDTQYF
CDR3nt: TGTGCCAGCAGCCAACTCGCGGGAGAAGGCACAGATACGCAGTATTTT

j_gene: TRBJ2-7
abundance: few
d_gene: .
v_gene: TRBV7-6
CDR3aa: CASSPGLSSYEQYF
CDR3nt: TGTGCCAGCAGCCCCGGACTGAGCTCCTACGAGCAGTACTTC

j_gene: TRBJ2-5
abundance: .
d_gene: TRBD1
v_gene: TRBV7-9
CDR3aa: CASSQRLGVQGHGETQYF
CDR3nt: TGTGCCAGCAGCCAGCGTTTAGGAGTACAGGGGCACGGAGAGACCCAGTACTTC

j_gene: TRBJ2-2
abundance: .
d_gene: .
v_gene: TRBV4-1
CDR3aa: CASSQDGPVLATTGELFF
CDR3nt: TGCGCCAGCAGCCAAGATGGCCCCGTGCTAGCAACAACCGGGGAGCTGTTTTTT

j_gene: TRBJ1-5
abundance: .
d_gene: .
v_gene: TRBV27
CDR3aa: CASSLLGMSNQPQHF
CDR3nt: TGTGCCAGCAGTTTGTTAGGAATGAGCAATCAGCCCCAGCATTTT

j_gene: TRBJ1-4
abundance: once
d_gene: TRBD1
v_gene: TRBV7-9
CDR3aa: CASSVETGNEKLFF
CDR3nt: TGTGCCAGCAGCGTAGAGACAGGGAATGAAAAACTGTTTTTT

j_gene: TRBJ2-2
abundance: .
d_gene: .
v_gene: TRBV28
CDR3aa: CASRLGGNTGELFF
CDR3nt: TGTGCCAGCAGACTCGGGGGGAACACCGGGGAGCTGTTTTTT

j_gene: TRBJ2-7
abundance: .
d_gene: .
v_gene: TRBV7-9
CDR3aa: CASSLVPGGQQYF
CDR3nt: TGTGCCAGCAGCTTAGTCCCAGGGGGGCAGCAGTACTTC

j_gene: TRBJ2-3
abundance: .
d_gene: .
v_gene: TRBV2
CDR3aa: CASSEDVVRTDTQYF
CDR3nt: TGTGCCAGCAGTGAAGACGTGGTCCGCACAGATACGCAGTATTTT

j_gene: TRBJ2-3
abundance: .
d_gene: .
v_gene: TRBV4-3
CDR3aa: CASTTATGRTDTQYF
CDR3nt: TGCGCCAGCACCACGGCAACAGGGAGGACAGATACGCAGTATTTT

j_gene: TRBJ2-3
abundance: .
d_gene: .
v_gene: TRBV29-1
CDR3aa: CSVEELGRGRYF
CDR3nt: TGCAGCGTTGAAGAATTGGGAAGGGGGAGGTATTTT

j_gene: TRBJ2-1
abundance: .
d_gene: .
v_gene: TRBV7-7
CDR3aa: CASSLGYPSHEQFF
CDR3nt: TGTGCCAGCAGCTTAGGTTACCCGTCCCATGAGCAGTTCTTC

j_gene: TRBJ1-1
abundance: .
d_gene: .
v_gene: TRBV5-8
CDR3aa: CASSLWYPEAFF
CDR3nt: TGTGCCAGCAGCTTGTGGTACCCTGAAGCTTTCTTT

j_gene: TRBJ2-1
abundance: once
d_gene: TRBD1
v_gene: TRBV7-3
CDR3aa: CASSLNRGNEQFF
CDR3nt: TGTGCCAGCAGCCTAAACAGGGGCAATGAGCAGTTCTTC

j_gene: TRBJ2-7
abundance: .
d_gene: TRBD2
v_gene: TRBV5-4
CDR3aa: CASSWIPGTILSEQYF
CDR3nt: TGTGCCAGCAGCTGGATCCCCGGGACTATACTTTCCGAGCAGTACTTC

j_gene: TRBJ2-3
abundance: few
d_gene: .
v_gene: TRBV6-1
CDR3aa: CASSEGKGTRGSF
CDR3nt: TGTGCCAGCAGTGAAGGCAAAGGGACGAGAGGGAGTTTT

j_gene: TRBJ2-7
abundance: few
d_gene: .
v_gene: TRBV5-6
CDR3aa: CASSRAYEQYF
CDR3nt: TGTGCCAGCAGTAGGGCCTACGAGCAGTACTTC

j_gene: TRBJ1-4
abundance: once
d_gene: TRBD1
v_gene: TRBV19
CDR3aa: CASSIYRGTPTNEKLFF
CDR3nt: TGTGCCAGTAGTATCTACAGGGGGACCCCAACTAATGAAAAACTGTTTTTT

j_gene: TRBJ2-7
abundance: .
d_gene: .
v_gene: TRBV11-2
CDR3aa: CASSPRTAAYEQYF
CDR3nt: TGTGCCAGCAGCCCCCGGACGGCAGCCTACGAGCAGTACTTC

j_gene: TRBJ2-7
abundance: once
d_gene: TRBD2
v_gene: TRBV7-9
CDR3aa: CASSPRLVTSGVSYEQYF
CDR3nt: TGTGCCAGCAGCCCGAGACTTGTAACTAGCGGGGTTTCCTACGAGCAGTACTTC

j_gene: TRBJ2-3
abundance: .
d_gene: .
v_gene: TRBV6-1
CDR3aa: CASSERWRQGTDTQYF
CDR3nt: TGTGCCAGCAGTGAAAGATGGAGGCAGGGCACAGATACGCAGTATTTT

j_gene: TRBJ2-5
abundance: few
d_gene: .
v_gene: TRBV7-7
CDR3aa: CASSLVGSETQYF
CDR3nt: TGTGCCAGCAGCTTAGTAGGGTCCGAGACCCAGTACTTC